This T cell receptor beta chain comes out of a study of early T cells in non-severe SARS-CoV-2 infection (dated by TCRdb to the early 2020s). General notes on the study: TCR sequencing used bulk RNA from unsorted whole blood, so alpha and beta chains could not be paired.

The full study reports these points: VDJdb matching was skewed toward anti-spike CD8 responses and likely underestimated virus-specific expansions, missing private and CD4 specificities.

To prepare the library, 5' RACE was applied. TCRdb names NextSeq 500 as the instrument used. In the TCR library protocol, unique molecular identifiers were attached to individual cDNA molecules to correct for PCR bias and sequencing error. Sequencing covered both TCR alpha and beta chains, and within each sample the abundances of alpha and beta sequences were tightly co-correlated. Per the authors' processing: V gene, J gene and CDR3 annotation of TCR sequences was performed with Decombinator V4. TCRs were defined as expanded if a significant change between any two time points was detected under a Poisson model with p below 0.0001. Abundances of TCRs were expressed as counts per million after normalisation to the total number of TCRs sequenced in each sample. TRAV1-2 paired with TRAJ12, TRAJ20 or TRAJ33 defined MAIT TCRs, while TRAV10 paired with TRAJ18 defined iNKT TCRs. VDJdb, accessed 1 November 2021, was searched for CMV, EBV and SARS-CoV-2 annotated TCRs, with TCRs annotated for multiple antigens excluded. The public reads were quality trimmed at Q25 with fastp and then assembled into clones with MiXCR by TCRdb, keeping productive beta chains. Rows with one shared CDR3 protein collapse into an entry with the most common genes and DNA. The authors' filters were not applied to this entry. Across this sample there are tens of thousands of distinct CDR3 sequences, with around 8.5% seen only once. The ten largest clones take up around 21% of the sample.

This clonotype was recorded many times. What this receptor recognizes is not known. No per-base quality is available; no much larger clone lies one base away. The V end loses 3 bases and the J end loses 1 base, and a stretch of 8 bases separates them. CDR3 length: 14 amino acids, cysteine to phenylalanine. The kept DNA is CDR3 alone, 42 bases in frame from the first base. CDR1 MNHEY and CDR2 SMNVEV are derived from the germline V gene (reference sequence). A case-control design nested within a healthcare worker cohort in London, UK, was used, with weekly nasopharyngeal swab PCR tests and blood sampling performed. Healthcare workers were enrolled in the week of the UK lockdown, from 23 to 31 March 2020, and were followed every week for up to roughly 15 weeks.

The chain was built from TRBV27 and TRBJ2-3, with the D gene too uncertain to name. The clonotype was recovered from an adult who was a healthcare worker with PCR-confirmed SARS-CoV-2 infection or an uninfected control (not recorded which). Sequences were obtained from whole blood. The nucleotide sequence is given as TGTGCCAGCAGTTTTTCGGTTGGCACAGATACGCAGTATTTT. Its protein is CASSFSVGTDTQYF.